This passage covers 6 T cell receptor beta chains from one sample sequenced in a study of Ad26.COV2.S vaccination and SARS-CoV-2 variants. Data came from immunoSEQ multiplex PCR; TCRdb stores just in-frame clones and leaves some out. The table lists approximately 300,000 clones, around four fifths of them singletons, with around 2% in the top ten. Treatment here: around 19 received Ad26.COV2.S at low or high dose, single or two shots; several received placebo; per-sample allocation not given. Collection of samples fell on day 63 after the first vaccine or placebo injection. Sequenced here: peripheral blood, sampled in a trial of Ad26.COV2.S vaccine versus placebo. All receptors come from a person between 18 and 60 years old who received the Ad26.COV2.S COVID-19 vaccine or a placebo.

V and J are TRBV19 and TRBJ2-5, with a weak D call TRBD1 (5 bases). V lost 5 bases to trimming and J lost 1 base, with 20 bases between them. This CDR3 comprises 17 residues. CDR1 and CDR2 (germline): LNHDA, SQIVND (reference sequence). CDR3 sequence reads: CASSPPWGRTSQETQYF. The CDR3 coding sequence is TGTGCCAGTAGTCCACCCTGGGGCAGAACCTCCCAAGAGACCCAGTACTTC.

A single count supports this clone. The V and J genes are TRBV5-6 and TRBJ2-1, with D uncertain. This CDR3 region has 14 residues. Germline CDR1 and CDR2: SGHDT and YYEEEE. Trimming took 1 base from V and 6 from J, leaving 11 bases between them. The CDR3 DNA follows: TGTGCCAGCAGCTTGAGGTTAAAGCTCAATGAGCAGTTCTTC. It specifies CASSLRLKLNEQFF.

The J gene is TRBJ1-2, the V gene TRBV7-6; D unclear. Trimming cost V 6 bases and J 0 bases, with 17 bases left between them. This CDR3 is 16 amino acids long. Germline assignment: CDR1 SGHVS and CDR2 FNYEAQ. The CDR3, as DNA: TGTGCCAGCAGTCGTCTCGGAACCACCTCTAACTATGGCTACACCTTC. As protein: CASSRLGTTSNYGYTF.

This chain links TRBV29-1 with TRBJ2-7, with D unclear. The ends were cut back, 0 bases at V and 0 bases at J, with 9 bases in the middle. CDR1 and CDR2 (germline): SQVTM, ANQGSEA. There are 14 residues in the CDR3. The chain's CDR3 is CSVEDRSVSYEQYF. CDR3 sequence (DNA): TGCAGCGTTGAAGATAGGTCGGTCTCCTACGAGCAGTACTTC.

The V and J genes are TRBV2 and TRBJ1-2; 9 nucleotides line up with TRBD1. V dropped 10 bases and J dropped 5; count of bases not matched to a gene: 20. The CDR3 length is 17 residues. The germline gives CDR1 SNHLY, CDR2 FYNNEI. The CDR3 DNA follows: TGTGCCACTCTCCGGTCCCGGGACAGGGCATCTCTTTATGGCTACACCTTC. This codes for CATLRSRDRASLYGYTF.

The CDR3 bases are TGTGCCAGCAGCGCGACAGTTGGAAACACCATATATTTT. Its protein is CASSATVGNTIYF. The chain uses TRBV7-8 and TRBJ1-3; the D gene is possibly TRBD1 (5 bases). The CDR3 runs to 13 residues. The germline V and J ends were trimmed by 5 bases and 3 bases, with 8 bases remaining between them. Germline-derived CDR1 and CDR2 are SGHVS and FQNEAQ. Variable domain in full (rest from reference TRBV7-8 and TRBJ1-3): GAGVSQSPRYKVAKRGQDVALRCDPISGHVSLFWYQQALGQGPEFLTYFQNEAQLDKSGLPSDRFFAERPEGSVSTLKIQRTQQEDSAVYLCASSATVGNTIYFGEGSWLTVV.